The subject of this entry is one TCR beta chain. Its antigen is unknown. Germline CDR1 is GTSNPN and CDR2 is SVGIG (reference sequence). V was clipped by 2 bases and J by 5 bases; unmatched bases: 6. The CDR3 covers 14 residues. The data derive from a study of cytomegalovirus exposure and HLA in healthy donors. Findings of the study overall: A later analysis reportedly found fewer N-insertions in an Asian-associated ancestry cluster than the approximately 660-donor mean. Available immune exposure information was restricted to CMV serostatus only. Across donors, presence/absence analyses took sequencing depth to be roughly uniform.

The primer mix had 60 Vbeta and 13 Jbeta primers. The protocol was immunoSEQ multiplex PCR, while the TCRdb copy is restricted to in-frame clones and leaves out a portion. The sample has under 300,000 clones, roughly 70% seen once. The chain links TRBV30 to TRBJ2-1; 7 bases are shared with TRBD1. Sequencing was carried out using PBMCs. The source is a female donor in good health and CMV-seronegative. This chain's CDR3 is CAWSNGQANNEQFF. CDR3 sequence (DNA): TGTGCCTGGAGTAACGGACAGGCAAACAATGAGCAGTTCTTC.